These T cell receptor beta chains were read from a single sample in a study of T cell responses to AZD1222 COVID-19 vaccine. TCRdb's table, derived via immunoSEQ multiplex PCR, lists solely in-frame clones and lacks some. The sample records fewer than 150,000 clones, about 90% being singletons. Sequenced here: peripheral blood, sampled 28 days after the second AZD1222 dose. Receptor source: an adult who received the AZD1222 COVID-19 vaccine. Both conserved end residues are part of each CDR3. Fields, in order: J gene, D gene, V gene, clone size, CDR3 protein, CDR3 DNA. The D gene is left open where the match is weak. Size values are once, few and many counts, or a class for expanded clones, and some rows have none.

j_gene: TRBJ1-6
d_gene: NA
v_gene: TRBV5-1
abundance: NA
CDR3aa: CASSLANRGSPLHF
CDR3nt: TGCGCCAGCAGCTTGGCGAATCGCGGATCACCCCTCCACTTT

j_gene: TRBJ2-5
d_gene: TRBD2
v_gene: TRBV28
abundance: NA
CDR3aa: CASSLSGGGETQYF
CDR3nt: TGTGCCAGCAGCCTCAGCGGGGGGGGAGAGACCCAGTACTTC

j_gene: TRBJ1-5
d_gene: NA
v_gene: TRBV7-2
abundance: NA
CDR3aa: CASSRESGPNQPQHF
CDR3nt: TGTGCCAGCAGCCGCGAATCGGGCCCCAATCAGCCCCAGCATTTT

j_gene: TRBJ2-7
d_gene: NA
v_gene: TRBV5-4
abundance: NA
CDR3aa: CASSLGGLTYEQYF
CDR3nt: TGTGCCAGCAGCTTGGGTGGACTGACCTACGAGCAGTACTTC

j_gene: TRBJ2-1
d_gene: NA
v_gene: TRBV11-2
abundance: NA
CDR3aa: CASSLVVWGRHNEQFF
CDR3nt: TGTGCCAGCAGCTTAGTCGTGTGGGGGCGGCACAATGAGCAGTTCTTC

j_gene: TRBJ2-5
d_gene: TRBD1
v_gene: TRBV7-2
abundance: NA
CDR3aa: CASSPQTGQETQYF
CDR3nt: TGTGCCAGCAGCCCCCAGACAGGGCAAGAGACCCAGTACTTC

j_gene: TRBJ1-2
d_gene: TRBD1
v_gene: TRBV25-1
abundance: NA
CDR3aa: CASREGALQGYTF
CDR3nt: TGTGCCAGCAGAGAGGGGGCTTTGCAGGGCTACACCTTC

j_gene: TRBJ2-1
d_gene: TRBD2
v_gene: TRBV5-1
abundance: NA
CDR3aa: CASSLASTSVEQFF
CDR3nt: TGCGCCAGCAGCTTGGCCTCGACTAGCGTGGAGCAGTTCTTC

j_gene: TRBJ1-1
d_gene: TRBD1
v_gene: TRBV28
abundance: NA
CDR3aa: CASIGQGEGTEAFF
CDR3nt: TGTGCCAGCATCGGACAGGGGGAAGGTACTGAAGCTTTCTTT

j_gene: TRBJ1-1
d_gene: TRBD1
v_gene: TRBV5-4
abundance: NA
CDR3aa: CASSFDRGSEAFF
CDR3nt: TGTGCCAGCAGCTTTGACAGGGGCTCTGAAGCTTTCTTT

j_gene: TRBJ1-2
d_gene: NA
v_gene: TRBV20-1
abundance: NA
CDR3aa: CSAREEVGYTF
CDR3nt: TGCAGTGCTAGAGAGGAAGTTGGCTACACCTTC

j_gene: TRBJ1-5
d_gene: TRBD1
v_gene: TRBV2
abundance: NA
CDR3aa: CASSEVGAGGQPQHF
CDR3nt: TGTGCCAGCAGTGAAGTCGGGGCAGGGGGTCAGCCCCAGCATTTT

j_gene: TRBJ1-2
d_gene: TRBD1
v_gene: TRBV28
abundance: NA
CDR3aa: CASCNRGLWYGYTF
CDR3nt: TGTGCCAGCTGTAACAGGGGGCTTTGGTATGGCTACACCTTC

j_gene: TRBJ1-5
d_gene: TRBD1
v_gene: TRBV4-2
abundance: once
CDR3aa: CASSQTGANQPQHF
CDR3nt: TGTGCCAGCAGCCAAACAGGGGCCAATCAGCCCCAGCATTTT

j_gene: TRBJ1-6
d_gene: TRBD1
v_gene: TRBV28
abundance: NA
CDR3aa: CASSLLSAGGFFSPLHF
CDR3nt: TGTGCCAGCAGTTTATTATCGGCAGGGGGCTTTTTTTCACCCCTCCACTTT

j_gene: TRBJ2-5
d_gene: NA
v_gene: TRBV2
abundance: NA
CDR3aa: CASRGERPGQETQYF
CDR3nt: TGTGCCAGCAGGGGGGAACGCCCCGGGCAAGAGACCCAGTACTTC

j_gene: TRBJ1-1
d_gene: TRBD1
v_gene: TRBV10-3
abundance: NA
CDR3aa: CAISTDRYEAFF
CDR3nt: TGTGCCATCAGTACGGACAGGTATGAAGCTTTCTTT

j_gene: TRBJ2-7
d_gene: NA
v_gene: TRBV5-1
abundance: NA
CDR3aa: CASSLALPSHRDARSYEQYF
CDR3nt: TGCGCCAGCAGCTTGGCCCTTCCCAGCCACCGGGACGCCCGCTCCTACGAGCAGTACTTC

j_gene: TRBJ2-1
d_gene: NA
v_gene: TRBV6-5
abundance: NA
CDR3aa: CASRQTQTGNEQFF
CDR3nt: TGTGCCAGCAGACAAACGCAGACAGGCAATGAGCAGTTCTTC

j_gene: TRBJ1-5
d_gene: NA
v_gene: TRBV2
abundance: NA
CDR3aa: CASSVRTVSNQPQHF
CDR3nt: TGTGCCAGCAGTGTTCGGACAGTTAGCAATCAGCCCCAGCATTTT

j_gene: TRBJ2-6
d_gene: NA
v_gene: TRBV4-1
abundance: NA
CDR3aa: CASSAPGANVLTF
CDR3nt: TGCGCCAGCAGTGCCCCTGGGGCCAACGTCCTGACTTTC

j_gene: TRBJ2-7
d_gene: NA
v_gene: TRBV5-1
abundance: once
CDR3aa: CASSPTTGSYEQYF
CDR3nt: TGCGCCAGCAGCCCCACGACAGGTTCCTACGAGCAGTACTTC

j_gene: TRBJ1-2
d_gene: TRBD1
v_gene: TRBV9
abundance: NA
CDR3aa: CASTDRVGGYTF
CDR3nt: TGTGCCAGCACCGACAGGGTAGGGGGCTACACCTTC

j_gene: TRBJ2-2
d_gene: NA
v_gene: TRBV11-2
abundance: NA
CDR3aa: CASSFDRGTNTGELFF
CDR3nt: TGTGCCAGCAGCTTCGATCGGGGGACGAACACCGGGGAGCTGTTTTTT

j_gene: TRBJ1-2
d_gene: NA
v_gene: TRBV15
abundance: once
CDR3aa: CATSRDVVGGFGYTF
CDR3nt: TGTGCCACCAGCAGAGATGTAGTTGGGGGTTTTGGCTACACCTTC

j_gene: TRBJ1-5
d_gene: NA
v_gene: TRBV7-9
abundance: NA
CDR3aa: CASSFGQPNQPQHF
CDR3nt: TGTGCCAGCAGCTTCGGACAGCCCAATCAGCCCCAGCATTTT

j_gene: TRBJ1-1
d_gene: NA
v_gene: TRBV5-1
abundance: NA
CDR3aa: CASSLVVGEGTEAFF
CDR3nt: TGCGCCAGCAGCTTGGTGGTAGGGGAGGGCACTGAAGCTTTCTTT

j_gene: TRBJ1-3
d_gene: NA
v_gene: TRBV7-2
abundance: NA
CDR3aa: CASSKGIGSGNTIYF
CDR3nt: TGTGCCAGCAGCAAAGGGATCGGCTCTGGAAACACCATATATTTT

j_gene: TRBJ2-7
d_gene: NA
v_gene: TRBV28
abundance: NA
CDR3aa: CASSLTSYEQYF
CDR3nt: TGTGCCAGCAGTTTAACCTCCTACGAGCAGTACTTC

j_gene: TRBJ1-5
d_gene: NA
v_gene: TRBV4-2
abundance: NA
CDR3aa: CASSPPGAQRQPQHF
CDR3nt: TGTGCCAGCAGCCCGCCAGGGGCCCAACGTCAGCCCCAGCATTTT

j_gene: TRBJ2-1
d_gene: TRBD2
v_gene: TRBV6-2/TRBV6-3
abundance: NA
CDR3aa: CASSYSIGLAETGEQFF
CDR3nt: TGTGCCAGCAGTTACTCGATCGGACTAGCGGAGACTGGTGAGCAGTTCTTC

j_gene: TRBJ1-4
d_gene: NA
v_gene: TRBV28
abundance: NA
CDR3aa: CASRGRGQEQLNEKLFF
CDR3nt: TGTGCCAGCAGAGGGAGGGGACAAGAACAGTTAAATGAAAAACTGTTTTTT

j_gene: TRBJ1-2
d_gene: NA
v_gene: TRBV2
abundance: NA
CDR3aa: CASSERRPGEGYGYTF
CDR3nt: TGTGCCAGCAGTGAACGGAGACCAGGGGAAGGCTATGGCTACACCTTC

j_gene: TRBJ2-1
d_gene: TRBD1
v_gene: TRBV19
abundance: NA
CDR3aa: CASSIGWGQSYNEQFF
CDR3nt: TGTGCCAGTAGTATCGGATGGGGACAGTCCTACAATGAGCAGTTCTTC

j_gene: TRBJ1-1
d_gene: TRBD1
v_gene: TRBV6-5
abundance: NA
CDR3aa: CASSREQGAAEAFF
CDR3nt: TGTGCCAGCAGTCGCGAACAGGGGGCGGCTGAAGCTTTCTTT

j_gene: TRBJ2-7
d_gene: TRBD1
v_gene: TRBV11-3
abundance: NA
CDR3aa: CASSVTTPGTVYYGQYF
CDR3nt: TGTGCCAGCAGCGTAACCACTCCCGGGACAGTGTATTATGGGCAGTACTTC

j_gene: TRBJ2-3
d_gene: NA
v_gene: TRBV28
abundance: NA
CDR3aa: CASSSPAADTQYF
CDR3nt: TGTGCCAGCAGTTCCCCAGCGGCAGATACGCAGTATTTT

j_gene: TRBJ2-3
d_gene: NA
v_gene: TRBV10-1
abundance: NA
CDR3aa: CASSESGTSGRGDTQYF
CDR3nt: TGCGCCAGCAGTGAGTCTGGGACAAGCGGAAGGGGGGATACGCAGTATTTT

j_gene: TRBJ1-5
d_gene: NA
v_gene: TRBV18
abundance: NA
CDR3aa: CASSPGGGGPRPQHF
CDR3nt: TGTGCCAGCTCACCAGGTGGGGGGGGACCTCGGCCCCAGCATTTT

j_gene: TRBJ1-5
d_gene: NA
v_gene: TRBV5-4
abundance: NA
CDR3aa: CASSLAGAGQPQHF
CDR3nt: TGTGCCAGCAGCTTGGCGGGGGCTGGGCAGCCCCAGCATTTT

j_gene: TRBJ2-1
d_gene: TRBD2
v_gene: TRBV11-2
abundance: NA
CDR3aa: CASSYTSGGLSSYNEQFF
CDR3nt: TGTGCCAGCAGCTATACTAGCGGGGGCCTGAGCTCCTACAATGAGCAGTTCTTC

j_gene: TRBJ1-6
d_gene: NA
v_gene: TRBV12-3/TRBV12-4
abundance: NA
CDR3aa: CASSTSAPPLHF
CDR3nt: TGTGCCAGCAGCACTTCGGCCCCCCCCCTCCACTTT

j_gene: TRBJ2-7
d_gene: NA
v_gene: TRBV16
abundance: NA
CDR3aa: CASSHTGYEQYF
CDR3nt: TGTGCCAGCAGCCACACAGGATACGAGCAGTACTTC

j_gene: TRBJ2-4
d_gene: NA
v_gene: TRBV21-1
abundance: NA
CDR3aa: CASSKRLQTGEGPLAKNIQYF
CDR3nt: TGTGCCAGCAGCAAACGACTACAGACAGGGGAGGGTCCCCTAGCCAAAAACATTCAGTACTTC

j_gene: TRBJ1-1
d_gene: NA
v_gene: TRBV5-1
abundance: once
CDR3aa: CASAGRGTSRGTEAFF
CDR3nt: TGCGCCAGCGCGGGCAGGGGTACTTCTCGAGGCACTGAAGCTTTCTTT

j_gene: TRBJ1-2
d_gene: NA
v_gene: TRBV18
abundance: NA
CDR3aa: CASSPPPGSYYGYTF
CDR3nt: TGTGCCAGCTCACCACCGCCGGGTAGTTACTATGGCTACACCTTC

j_gene: TRBJ1-1
d_gene: NA
v_gene: TRBV6-2/TRBV6-3
abundance: NA
CDR3aa: CASSYGDTEAFF
CDR3nt: TGTGCCAGCAGTTACGGGGATACTGAAGCTTTCTTT

j_gene: TRBJ2-1
d_gene: NA
v_gene: TRBV7-9
abundance: NA
CDR3aa: CASSLVAAPFLNEQFF
CDR3nt: TGTGCCAGCAGCTTAGTCGCGGCACCCTTCCTTAATGAGCAGTTCTTC

j_gene: TRBJ1-2
d_gene: NA
v_gene: TRBV28
abundance: NA
CDR3aa: CASISGGARDGYTF
CDR3nt: TGTGCCAGCATCTCGGGGGGGGCGCGAGATGGCTACACCTTC

j_gene: TRBJ2-1
d_gene: NA
v_gene: TRBV5-1
abundance: NA
CDR3aa: CASSSSPSSYNEQFF
CDR3nt: TGCGCCAGCAGCTCTTCACCGAGCTCCTACAATGAGCAGTTCTTC

j_gene: TRBJ1-5
d_gene: NA
v_gene: TRBV2
abundance: NA
CDR3aa: CASSEGQIDQPQHF
CDR3nt: TGTGCCAGCAGTGAAGGCCAGATAGACCAGCCCCAGCATTTT

j_gene: TRBJ1-3
d_gene: NA
v_gene: TRBV7-2
abundance: once
CDR3aa: CASSSSGTQNAIYF
CDR3nt: TGTGCCAGCAGCTCTTCCGGGACTCAAAACGCCATATATTTT

j_gene: TRBJ1-2
d_gene: NA
v_gene: TRBV18
abundance: few
CDR3aa: CASSPGGTDYGYTF
CDR3nt: TGTGCCAGCTCCCCCGGGGGAACTGACTATGGCTACACCTTC

j_gene: TRBJ1-2
d_gene: NA
v_gene: TRBV11-2
abundance: NA
CDR3aa: CASSLGPPRGGYGYTF
CDR3nt: TGTGCCAGCAGCTTAGGCCCGCCTCGCGGGGGCTATGGCTACACCTTC